The present entry profiles one TCR beta chain with its context. Its specificity is unknown. These data belong to a study of beta chain features in type 1 diabetes. Findings of the study overall: A moderate, significant TCRB CDR3 shortening appeared in type 1 diabetes across four CD4+ subsets.

The CDR3 is 13 residues long. Germline-derived CDR1 and CDR2 are SQVTM and ANQGSEA. J was trimmed by 4 bases and V by 2 bases; bases with no gene match: 4. A heparinised blood draw that averaged about 120 mL was obtained once from each donor. Of the isolated RNA, all was reverse transcribed, and so the sequenced material was expressed TCRB transcripts. Sequenced by immunoSEQ multiplex PCR; TCRdb stores in-frame clones only, minus some. Among a few hundred thousand clones listed, approximately 16% were seen once. The clonotype originates from a man aged 25-45 years with type 1 diabetes. The sample consisted of naive CD4+ T cells from blood. J is TRBJ2-5 and V is TRBV29-1; 7 positions agree with TRBD1. The CDR3 DNA sequence: TGCAGCGTTGAAAAGGGGGCGGGAGAGACCCAGTACTTC. It encodes CSVEKGAGETQYF. Looking up the rest from reference TRBV29-1 and TRBJ2-5 gives the full variable domain: SAVISQKPSRDICQRGTSLTIQCQVDSQVTMMFWYRQQPGQSLTLIATANQGSEATYESGFVIDKFPISRPNLTFSTLTVSNMSPEDSSIYLCSVEKGAGETQYFGPGTRLLVL.